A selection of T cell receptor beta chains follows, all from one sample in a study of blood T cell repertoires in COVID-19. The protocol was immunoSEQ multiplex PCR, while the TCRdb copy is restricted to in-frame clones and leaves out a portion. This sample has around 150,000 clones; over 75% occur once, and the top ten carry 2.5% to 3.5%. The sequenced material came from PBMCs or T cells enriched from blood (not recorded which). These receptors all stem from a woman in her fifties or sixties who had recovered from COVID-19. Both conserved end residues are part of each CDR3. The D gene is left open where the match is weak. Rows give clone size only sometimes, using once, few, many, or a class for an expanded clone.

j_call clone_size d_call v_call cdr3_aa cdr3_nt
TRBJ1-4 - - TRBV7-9 CASSPWPTNEKLFF TGTGCCAGCAGCCCTTGGCCAACTAATGAAAAACTGTTTTTT
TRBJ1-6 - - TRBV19 CASSSLDRRNSPLHF TGTGCCAGTAGTTCACTTGACAGGCGGAATTCACCCCTCCACTTT
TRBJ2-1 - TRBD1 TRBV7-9 CANSLGGNEQFF TGTGCCAATAGTTTAGGGGGCAACGAGCAGTTCTTC
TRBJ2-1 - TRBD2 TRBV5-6 CASSTTVPAGSSEQFF TGTGCCAGCAGCACCACGGTGCCAGCGGGATCGAGTGAGCAGTTCTTC
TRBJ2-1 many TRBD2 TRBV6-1 CASSATSGRAPYNEQFF TGTGCCAGCAGTGCGACTAGCGGGCGCGCTCCCTACAATGAGCAGTTCTTC
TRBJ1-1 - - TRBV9 CASSVETGLDTEAFF TGTGCCAGCAGCGTAGAAACGGGTCTGGACACTGAAGCTTTCTTT
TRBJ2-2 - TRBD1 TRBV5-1 CASSLRGTASTGELFF TGCGCCAGCAGCTTGAGGGGGACAGCTTCCACCGGGGAGCTGTTTTTT
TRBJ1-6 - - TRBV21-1 CASKQGSYNSPLHF TGTGCCAGCAAGCAGGGCTCCTATAATTCACCCCTCCACTTT
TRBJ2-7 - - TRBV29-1 CSVEETGSSYEQYF TGCAGCGTTGAAGAGACCGGGAGCTCCTACGAGCAGTACTTC
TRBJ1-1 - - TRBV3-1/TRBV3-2 CASSQSWTSAEAFF TGTGCCAGCAGCCAATCTTGGACTAGCGCTGAAGCTTTCTTT
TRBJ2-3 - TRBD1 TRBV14 CASSQETGGVGTDTQYF TGTGCCAGCAGCCAAGAAACAGGGGGCGTGGGCACAGATACGCAGTATTTT
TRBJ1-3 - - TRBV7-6 CASSLQGNTIYF TGTGCCAGCAGCTTACAGGGGAACACCATATATTTT
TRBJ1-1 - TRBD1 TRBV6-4 CASSAPGQGPNMNTEAFF TGTGCCAGCAGTGCTCCGGGACAGGGCCCTAATATGAACACTGAAGCTTTCTTT
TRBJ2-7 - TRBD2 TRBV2 CASSELAGFSYEQYF TGTGCCAGCAGTGAACTAGCGGGGTTTTCCTACGAGCAGTACTTC
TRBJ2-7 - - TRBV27 CASSRQGGPLEQYF TGTGCCAGCAGTCGACAGGGAGGCCCGCTCGAGCAGTACTTC
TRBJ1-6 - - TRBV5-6 CASSYYRDSPLHF TGTGCCAGCAGCTACTACAGGGATTCACCCCTCCACTTT
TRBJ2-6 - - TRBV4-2 CASSQKYSGANVLTF TGTGCCAGCAGTCAGAAGTACTCTGGGGCCAACGTCCTGACTTTC
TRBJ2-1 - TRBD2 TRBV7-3 CASSRTDTSGYNEQFF TGTGCCAGCAGCCGTACGGACACTAGCGGTTACAATGAGCAGTTCTTC
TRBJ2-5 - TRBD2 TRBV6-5 CASTGGSETQYF TGTGCCAGCACGGGGGGAAGTGAGACCCAGTACTTC
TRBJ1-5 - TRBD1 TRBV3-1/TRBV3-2 CASSQGTGTSNQPQHF TGTGCCAGCAGCCAAGGGACAGGGACGAGCAATCAGCCCCAGCATTTT
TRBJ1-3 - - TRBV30 CAWKQDSGNTIYF TGTGCCTGGAAACAGGACTCTGGAAACACCATATATTTT
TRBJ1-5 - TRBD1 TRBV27 CASRPTGSWWQPQHF TGTGCCAGCAGACCGACAGGGAGTTGGTGGCAGCCCCAGCATTTT
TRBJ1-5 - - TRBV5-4 CASSNPNQPQHF TGTGCCAGCAGTAATCCCAATCAGCCCCAGCATTTT
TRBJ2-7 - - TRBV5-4 CASSLDADKPYEQYF TGTGCCAGCAGCTTGGATGCTGACAAACCCTACGAGCAGTACTTC
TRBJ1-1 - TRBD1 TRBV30 CAWSMRTGNTEAFF TGTGCCTGGAGTATGAGGACAGGGAACACTGAAGCTTTCTTT
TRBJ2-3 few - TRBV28 CASSSGLPITDTQYF TGTGCCAGCAGTTCGGGACTTCCTATCACAGATACGCAGTATTTT
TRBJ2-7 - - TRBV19 CASSIEGGFYEQYF TGTGCCAGTAGTATAGAAGGGGGATTCTACGAGCAGTACTTC
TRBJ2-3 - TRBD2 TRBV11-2 CASSSPGGSTDTQYF TGTGCCAGCTCCAGCCCCGGGGGGAGCACAGATACGCAGTATTTT
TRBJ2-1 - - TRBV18 CASSPPANRNEQFF TGTGCCAGCTCACCACCGGCGAACAGGAATGAGCAGTTCTTC
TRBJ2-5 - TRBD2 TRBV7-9 CASSRLGTSGETQYF TGTGCCAGCAGCCGACTAGGGACTAGCGGAGAGACCCAGTACTTC
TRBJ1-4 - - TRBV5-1 CASSLGGVDEKLFF TGCGCCAGCAGCTTGGGGGGAGTTGATGAAAAACTGTTTTTT
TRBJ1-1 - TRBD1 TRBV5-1 CASSLGQGGITEAFF TGCGCCAGCAGCTTAGGACAGGGCGGTATTACTGAAGCTTTCTTT
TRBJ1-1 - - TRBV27 CASSFPGGGRMGTEAFF TGTGCCAGCAGTTTCCCTGGGGGGGGGCGTATGGGTACTGAAGCTTTCTTT
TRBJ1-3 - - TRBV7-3 CASSLMAGAGNTIYF TGTGCCAGCAGCTTAATGGCAGGGGCAGGAAACACCATATATTTT
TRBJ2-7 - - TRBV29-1 CSARSRGDEQYF TGCAGCGCCAGATCCAGGGGGGACGAGCAGTACTTC
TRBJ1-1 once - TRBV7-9 CASSLEGRGNTEAFF TGTGCCAGCAGCTTAGAGGGTAGGGGGAACACTGAAGCTTTCTTT
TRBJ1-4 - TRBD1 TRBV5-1 CASSTGGAGEKLFF TGCGCCAGCAGCACAGGGGGAGCAGGGGAAAAACTGTTTTTT
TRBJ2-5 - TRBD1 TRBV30 CAWDKQGAEETQYF TGTGCCTGGGATAAACAGGGGGCGGAAGAGACCCAGTACTTC
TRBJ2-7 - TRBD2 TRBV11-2 CASSPIAGVSYEQYF TGTGCCAGCAGCCCCATAGCGGGGGTCTCCTACGAGCAGTACTTC
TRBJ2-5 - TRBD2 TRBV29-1 CSVEVQLAGGVTQYF TGCAGCGTTGAGGTTCAACTAGCGGGGGGGGTGACCCAGTACTTC
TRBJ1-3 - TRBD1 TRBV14 CASSPPGQLFSGNTIYF TGTGCCAGCAGCCCTCCGGGACAGCTCTTCTCTGGAAACACCATATATTTT
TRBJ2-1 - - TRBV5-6 CASSGPLSSYNEQFF TGTGCCAGCAGCGGGCCCTTGAGCTCCTACAATGAGCAGTTCTTC
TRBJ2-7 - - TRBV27 CASSPNRVGPYEQYF TGTGCCAGCAGTCCAAACAGGGTAGGCCCCTACGAGCAGTACTTC
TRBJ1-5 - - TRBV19 CASTALGGLSNQPQHF TGTGCCAGTACCGCCTTGGGGGGGCTCAGCAATCAGCCCCAGCATTTT
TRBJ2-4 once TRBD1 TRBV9 CASSGQGADIQYF TGTGCCAGCAGCGGACAGGGGGCGGACATTCAGTACTTC
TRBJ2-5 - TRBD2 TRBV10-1 CASSESGEGETQYF TGCGCCAGCAGTGAATCGGGGGAGGGTGAGACCCAGTACTTC
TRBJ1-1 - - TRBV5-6 CASSSDISRNTEAFF TGTGCCAGCAGCTCGGACATCTCAAGGAACACTGAAGCTTTCTTT
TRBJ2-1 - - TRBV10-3 CAISESLEKYNEQFF TGTGCCATCAGTGAGTCTTTAGAAAAGTACAATGAGCAGTTCTTC
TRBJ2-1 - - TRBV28 CASSLGSGVGNEQFF TGTGCCAGCAGTTTAGGTTCAGGGGTCGGGAATGAGCAGTTCTTC
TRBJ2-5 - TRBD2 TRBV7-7 CASSPTGTSGGSQETQYF TGTGCTAGCAGCCCCACCGGGACTAGCGGGGGGAGCCAAGAGACCCAGTACTTC
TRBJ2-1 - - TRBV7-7 CASSLAPSGAYNEQFF TGTGCTAGCAGCTTAGCCCCAAGCGGAGCCTACAATGAGCAGTTCTTC
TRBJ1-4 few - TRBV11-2 CASSLRPEKLFF TGTGCCAGCAGCCTCAGGCCTGAAAAACTGTTTTTT